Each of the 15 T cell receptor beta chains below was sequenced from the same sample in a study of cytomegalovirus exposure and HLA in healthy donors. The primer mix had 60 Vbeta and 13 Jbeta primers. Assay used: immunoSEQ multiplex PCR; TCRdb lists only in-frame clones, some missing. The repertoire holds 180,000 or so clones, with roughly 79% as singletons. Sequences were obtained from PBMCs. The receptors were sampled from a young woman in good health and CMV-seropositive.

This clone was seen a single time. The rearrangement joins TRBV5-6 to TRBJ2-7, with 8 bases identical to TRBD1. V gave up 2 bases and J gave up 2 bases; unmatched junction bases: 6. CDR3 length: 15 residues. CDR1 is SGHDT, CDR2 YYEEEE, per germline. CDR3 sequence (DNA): TGTGCCAGCAGCTTTCGGGACAGGTATACCTACGAGCAGTACTTC. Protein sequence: CASSFRDRYTYEQYF.

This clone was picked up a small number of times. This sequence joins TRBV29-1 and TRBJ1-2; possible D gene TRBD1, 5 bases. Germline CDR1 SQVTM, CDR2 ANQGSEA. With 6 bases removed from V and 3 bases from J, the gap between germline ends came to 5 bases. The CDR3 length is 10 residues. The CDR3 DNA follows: TGCAGCGTCAGGGACTATGGCTACACCTTC. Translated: CSVRDYGYTF.

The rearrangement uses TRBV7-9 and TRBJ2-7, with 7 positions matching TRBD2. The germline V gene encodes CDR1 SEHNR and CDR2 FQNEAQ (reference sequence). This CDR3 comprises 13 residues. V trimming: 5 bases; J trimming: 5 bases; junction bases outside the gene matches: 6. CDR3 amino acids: CASSGSSGHEQYF. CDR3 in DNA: TGTGCCAGCAGCGGCTCTAGCGGCCACGAGCAGTACTTC.

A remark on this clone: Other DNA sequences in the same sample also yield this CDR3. CDR3 bases: TGCGCCAGCAGCTTGGTAGGCGGCAGGGTGAAAAATTCACCCCTCCACTTT. It specifies CASSLVGGRVKNSPLHF. The rearrangement uses TRBV5-1 and TRBJ1-6, with D perhaps matching TRBD1 (5 bases). The germline CDR1 and CDR2 sequences are SGHRS and YFSETQ. The CDR3 has 17 residues. V was clipped by 0 bases and J by 7 bases, with 17 bases between them.

The CDR3 DNA follows: TGCAGCGTTCGGACAGGGAACGATAATTCACCCCTCCACTTT. Translating gives CSVRTGNDNSPLHF. V gene TRBV29-1 combines with J gene TRBJ1-6, with TRBD1 matching over 8 bases. The CDR3 has 14 amino acids. Germline-derived CDR1 and CDR2 are SQVTM and ANQGSEA. V was pared by 5 bases and J by 5 bases, with 5 bases of the junction left unmatched.

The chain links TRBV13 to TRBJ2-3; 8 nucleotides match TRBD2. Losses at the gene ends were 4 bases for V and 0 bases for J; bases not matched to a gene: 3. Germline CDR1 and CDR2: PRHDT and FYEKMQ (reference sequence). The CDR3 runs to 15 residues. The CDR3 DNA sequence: TGTGCCAGCAGCTCCTTAGCGGGAAGCACAGATACGCAGTATTTT. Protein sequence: CASSSLAGSTDTQYF.

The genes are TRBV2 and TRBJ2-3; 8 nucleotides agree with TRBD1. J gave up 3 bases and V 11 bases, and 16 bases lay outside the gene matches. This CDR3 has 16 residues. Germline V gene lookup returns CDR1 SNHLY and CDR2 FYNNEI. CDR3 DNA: TGTGCCCTCGGCGTTGGACAGGGACACCCAACAGATACGCAGTATTTT. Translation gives CALGVGQGHPTDTQYF.

Written as DNA, the CDR3 is TGTGCCATCAGTGAATTTGGACAGGGCTCTGGAAACACCATATATTTT. Protein sequence: CAISEFGQGSGNTIYF. This sequence joins TRBV10-3 and TRBJ1-3; TRBD1 matches at 8 bases. The germline V gene encodes CDR1 ENHRY and CDR2 SYGVKD. V lost 3 bases and J lost 0; bases outside the gene matches: 4. The CDR3 has 16 amino acids.

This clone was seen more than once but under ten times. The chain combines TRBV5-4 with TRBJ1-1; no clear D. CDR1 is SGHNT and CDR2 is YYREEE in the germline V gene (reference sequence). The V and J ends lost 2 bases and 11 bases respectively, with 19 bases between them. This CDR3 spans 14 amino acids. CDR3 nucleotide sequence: TGTGCCAGCAGCTTAGGACTTACCGCTGGAATGGCTTTCTTT. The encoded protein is CASSLGLTAGMAFF.

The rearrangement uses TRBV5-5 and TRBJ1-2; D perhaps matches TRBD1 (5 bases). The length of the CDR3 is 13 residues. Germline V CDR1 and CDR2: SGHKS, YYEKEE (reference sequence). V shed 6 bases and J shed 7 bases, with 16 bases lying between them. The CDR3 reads CASNQGGVSGYTF. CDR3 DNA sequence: TGTGCCAGCAACCAGGGAGGTGTTTCTGGCTACACCTTC.

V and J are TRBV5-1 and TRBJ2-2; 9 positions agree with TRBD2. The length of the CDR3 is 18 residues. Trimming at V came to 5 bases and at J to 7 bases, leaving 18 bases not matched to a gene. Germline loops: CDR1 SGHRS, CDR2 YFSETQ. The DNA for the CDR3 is TGCGCCAGCAGGATGAGGGCGGTTAGCGGGAGCGAAGGCGGGGAGCTGTTTTTT. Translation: CASRMRAVSGSEGGELFF.

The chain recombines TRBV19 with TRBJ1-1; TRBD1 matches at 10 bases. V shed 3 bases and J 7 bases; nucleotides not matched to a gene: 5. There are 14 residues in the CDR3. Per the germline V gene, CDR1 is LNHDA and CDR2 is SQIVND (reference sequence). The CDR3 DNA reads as TGTGCCAGTAGTATGACAGGGGGCCGGGGTGAAGCTTTCTTT. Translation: CASSMTGGRGEAFF. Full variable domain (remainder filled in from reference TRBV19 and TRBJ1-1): DGGITQSPKYLFRKEGQNVTLSCEQNLNHDAMYWYRQDPGQGLRLIYYSQIVNDFQKGDIAEGYSVSREKKESFPLTVTSAQKNPTAFYLCASSMTGGRGEAFFGQGTRLTVV.

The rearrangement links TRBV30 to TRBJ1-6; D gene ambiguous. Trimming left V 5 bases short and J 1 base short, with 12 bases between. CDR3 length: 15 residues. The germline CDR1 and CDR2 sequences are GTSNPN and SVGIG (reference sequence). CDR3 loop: CAWEARASYNSPLHF. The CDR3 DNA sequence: TGTGCCTGGGAAGCGAGGGCGTCCTATAATTCACCCCTCCACTTT.

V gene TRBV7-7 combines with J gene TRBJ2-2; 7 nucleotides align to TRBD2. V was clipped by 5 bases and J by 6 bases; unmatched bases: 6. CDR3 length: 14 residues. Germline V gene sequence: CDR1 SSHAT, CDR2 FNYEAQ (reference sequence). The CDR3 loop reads CASSPRTSPGELFF. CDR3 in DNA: TGTGCCAGCAGCCCAAGGACTAGTCCCGGGGAGCTGTTTTTT.

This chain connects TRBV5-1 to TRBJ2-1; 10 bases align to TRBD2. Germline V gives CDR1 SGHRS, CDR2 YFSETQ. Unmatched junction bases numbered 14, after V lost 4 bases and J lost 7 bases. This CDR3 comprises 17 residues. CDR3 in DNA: TGCGCCAGCAGCCCCCGGACTAGCGGCCGTATGGGGAATGAGCAGTTCTTC. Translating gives CASSPRTSGRMGNEQFF.